The entry that follows covers one T cell receptor beta chain sequence. Its target is not known. Combining a sample-barcoded 5' primer with a J-beta primer mix, a second PCR ran for about 7 to 11 cycles. TCRdb passed the 5' RACE reads through MiXCR, listing each CDR3 protein once. The profile shows 1.5 million to 2 million distinct CDR3 sequences, about 49% of them singletons. This CDR3 is built from 18 residues. Germline V gene sequence: CDR1 LGHDT, CDR2 YNNKEL (reference sequence). Losses at the gene ends were 0 bases for V and 2 bases for J; bases not matched to a gene: 5. The source of the sample is a study of blood T cells in healthy people across ages. Study results and caveats: The study found TCR beta diversity correlated strongly with naive T cell percentage. The study lacked donor CMV status, which possibly confounded expanded clonotype changes.

Sequencing was done on a sample of blood. The receptor was isolated from a woman between 40 and 50 years old in good health. This chain connects TRBV3-1 to TRBJ2-1; 12 nucleotides match TRBD2. CDR3 sequence reads: CASSQERLAGAAYNEQFF. The CDR3 DNA is TGTGCCAGCAGCCAAGAACGACTAGCGGGGGCCGCCTACAATGAGCAGTTCTTC.